The 9 T cell receptor beta chains given below trace back to one sample, sequenced in a study of shared clonotypes between healthy human individuals. CD8 cells classed as naive were CD45RO-negative and positively selected for CCR7, excluding terminally differentiated effector memory CD45RA+ cells. Here immunoSEQ multiplex PCR was the method, and the copy in TCRdb shows in-frame clones only, minus some. The sample has about 2 million clones, over 85% seen once. The sequencing input was naive CD8+ T cells sorted from blood. These receptors originate from a man between 18 and 29 years old in good health.

V gene TRBV29-1 combines with J gene TRBJ1-2; perhaps TRBD1 as D (5 bases). This CDR3 has 14 residues. V lost 4 bases and J lost 5, with 17 bases in between. CDR1 is SQVTM and CDR2 is ANQGSEA in the germline V gene. The DNA of the CDR3 is TGCAGCGTTGGGGGAACCGGGACGGAATATGGCTACACCTTC. This codes for CSVGGTGTEYGYTF.

This chain joins TRBV6-5 and TRBJ1-2; 9 nucleotides line up with TRBD1. CDR3 length equals 13 residues. Trimming cost V 5 bases and J 7 bases; bases outside gene matches: 5. CDR1 and CDR2 (germline): MNHEY, SVGAGI. CDR3 DNA sequence: TGTGCCAGCAGTCCCGGGACAGGGTTTGGCTACACCTTC. It is translated as CASSPGTGFGYTF.

V gene TRBV27 combines with J gene TRBJ2-7; 8 bases line up with TRBD1. CDR3 length: 16 amino acids. Per germline, CDR1 MNHEY and CDR2 SMNVEV (reference sequence). V shed 2 bases, J shed 5 bases, and the junction held 11 bases outside the gene matches. The CDR3 reads CASSLAVGTGNNEQYF. In DNA form, the CDR3 reads TGTGCCAGCAGTTTAGCCGTCGGGACAGGTAACAACGAGCAGTACTTC.

The genes are TRBV7-9 and TRBJ2-7; D is uncertain. The CDR3 loop spans 13 amino acids. The V end lost 2 bases, the J end lost 5 bases, and 10 bases lay between the germline ends. Germline V lookup: CDR1 SEHNR, CDR2 FQNEAQ (reference sequence). The CDR3 DNA reads TGTGCCAGCAGCTTAACCGGATCAGACGAGCAGTACTTC. Its protein product is CASSLTGSDEQYF. Full variable domain (remainder filled in from reference TRBV7-9 and TRBJ2-7): DTGVSQNPRHKITKRGQNVTFRCDPISEHNRLYWYRQTLGQGPEFLTYFQNEAQLEKSRLLSDRFSAERPKGSFSTLEIQRTEQGDSAMYLCASSLTGSDEQYFGPGTRLTVT.

The rearrangement links TRBV9 to TRBJ2-1; TRBD2 agrees at 8 bases. This CDR3 has 16 amino acids. The ends lost 0 bases at V and 0 bases at J; junction bases unmatched: 2. In germline, CDR1 is SGDLS, CDR2 YYNGEE. The CDR3 loop is CASSVAGGSSYNEQFF. The CDR3 DNA reads TGTGCCAGCAGCGTAGCGGGGGGGTCCTCCTACAATGAGCAGTTCTTC.

The chain recombines TRBV7-9 with TRBJ2-7; 8 bases agree with TRBD1. From germline, CDR1 is SEHNR and CDR2 FQNEAQ (reference sequence). The V and J ends lost 3 bases and 13 bases, in that order; junction bases with no gene match: 8. The CDR3 runs 12 residues. CDR3 sequence (DNA): TGTGCCAGCAGCTTCCCGGGACAGGAAATATACTTC. Amino acids: CASSFPGQEIYF.

The chain employs TRBV4-3 and TRBJ1-6; maybe TRBD1 (6 bases). Germline CDR1 is LGHNA and CDR2 is YSLEER. This CDR3 is 15 amino acids long. V lost 0 bases to trimming and J lost 4 bases, with 7 bases between them. The CDR3, as DNA: TGCGCCAGCAGCCAAGATACAGGGTATAATTCACCCCTCCACTTT. Translation gives CASSQDTGYNSPLHF.

The chain uses TRBV5-3 and TRBJ1-6; 8 bases align to TRBD1. TRBV5-3 is classed as an ORF, of uncertain function. V was clipped by 0 bases and J by 6 bases; unmatched bases: 11. CDR3 length equals 18 residues. CDR3 sequence (DNA): TGTGCCAGAAGCTTGGCCTTAGGACAGGGTATGACTAATTCACCCCTCCACTTT. Its translation: CARSLALGQGMTNSPLHF.

V and J are TRBV5-6 and TRBJ2-3, with D possibly matching TRBD2 (6 bases). This CDR3 has 15 residues. Germline assignment: CDR1 SGHDT and CDR2 YYEEEE. The V end was cut by 2 bases, the J end by 3 bases, with 13 bases between. The CDR3 DNA reads as TGTGCCAGCAGCTTACTGGAGGGGCTAACAGATACGCAGTATTTT. Protein sequence: CASSLLEGLTDTQYF. The whole variable domain, remainder taken from reference TRBV5-6 and TRBJ2-3, is DAGVTQSPTHLIKTRGQQVTLRCSPKSGHDTVSWYQQALGQGPQFIFQYYEEEERQRGNFPDRFSGHQFPNYSSELNVNALLLGDSALYLCASSLLEGLTDTQYFGPGTRLTVL.